The clone carrying this TCR beta chain showed up just a few times. Per the study methods: Amplification of reference gene primers provided the estimated nucleated cell counts. Profiling relied on immunoSEQ multiplex PCR, and the TCRdb table lists in-frame clones only, not all of them. From that table come the V and J calls and clone size; the DNA was used to work out D and trimming. Seen here are under 350,000 clones, just over 85% observed once, and the top ten hold roughly 4.2%. These data belong to a study of blood T cell repertoires in COVID-19. CDR1 MDHEN and CDR2 SYDVKM come from the germline V gene. V was clipped by 6 bases and J by 4 bases; unmatched bases: 10. The CDR3 runs 16 residues.

This receptor was identified in a woman aged 40 to 50 with acute COVID-19. The chain joins TRBV28 to TRBJ1-2; 11 bases agree with TRBD1. What was sequenced was PBMCs or T cells enriched from blood (not recorded which). CDR3 amino acids: CASSPGQGVSIYGYTF. For the CDR3, the DNA is TGTGCCAGCAGCCCGGGACAGGGGGTCAGCATCTATGGCTACACCTTC.